Listed below are T cell receptor beta chains from one sample, sequenced in a study of TIL therapy for anti-PD-1-resistant metastatic lung cancer. This table comes from immunoSEQ multiplex PCR, and its TCRdb copy is limited to in-frame clones, with some not included. This sample carries about 46,000 clones, 80% to 90% of them seen once, and the ten largest clones take approximately 5.1%. Specimen: blood, collected at baseline. The receptors here all came from a person between 25 and 80 years old with non-small cell lung cancer. Each CDR3 is given with its conserved first and last residue. A D gene is named only where the DNA matches it firmly. Rows give clone size only sometimes, using once, few, many, or a class for an expanded clone.

V	J	D	size	DNA	CDR3
TRBV2	TRBJ2-7	-	-	TGTGCCAGCAGTGTCGGGGTCGAGCAGTACTTC	CASSVGVEQYF
TRBV4-2	TRBJ1-5	-	-	TGTGCCAGCAGCCCCAGTGCTGGACAGATCAATCAGCCCCAGCATTTT	CASSPSAGQINQPQHF
TRBV9	TRBJ2-7	TRBD1	-	TGTGCCAGCAGCGTGGGGACAGGGGCCTACGAGCAGTACTTC	CASSVGTGAYEQYF
TRBV11-2	TRBJ2-3	-	-	TGTGCCAGCAGCCAGGGGCAGACCGGCACAGATACGCAGTATTTT	CASSQGQTGTDTQYF
TRBV19	TRBJ2-2	-	once	TGTGCCAGTAGTAAGACAGGGAACACCGGGGAGCTGTTTTTT	CASSKTGNTGELFF
TRBV27	TRBJ1-5	TRBD1	-	TGTGCCAGCCGGGACAGGGTGGGGCAGCCCCAGCATTTT	CASRDRVGQPQHF
TRBV3-1/TRBV3-2	TRBJ2-5	-	-	TGTGCCAGCAGCGGCGGGCCAAAGCAAGAGACCCAGTACTTC	CASSGGPKQETQYF
TRBV5-6	TRBJ1-1	-	-	TGTGCCAGCAGCTTTGGCGAGGGCTCTGGAGCTTTCTTT	CASSFGEGSGAFF
TRBV6-2/TRBV6-3	TRBJ2-7	-	-	TGTGCCAGCAGTTACCTGGGGCTAAGCTCCTACGAGCAGTACTTC	CASSYLGLSSYEQYF
TRBV7-9	TRBJ2-7	-	few	TGTGCCAGCAGCTTAGCGACCTACGAGCAGTACTTC	CASSLATYEQYF
TRBV10-3	TRBJ2-5	-	-	TGTGCCATCAGTGAGTCGCGGGAGACCCAGTACTTC	CAISESRETQYF
TRBV7-9	TRBJ2-7	-	once	TGTGCCAGCAGCGGAGGCAGGAACGAGCAGTACTTC	CASSGGRNEQYF
TRBV28	TRBJ1-2	-	-	TGTGCCAGCAGTTTATTACAAGGAGGGCCTAACTATGGCTACACCTTC	CASSLLQGGPNYGYTF
TRBV3-1/TRBV3-2	TRBJ2-7	TRBD2	-	TGTGCCAGCAGCCGGACCTTAGCGGGAGCCCTGACCTACGAGCAGTACTTC	CASSRTLAGALTYEQYF
TRBV11-2	TRBJ2-1	TRBD1	-	TGTGCCAGCAGCTTAGTCAGGGGGCGCAATTATGAGCAGTTCTTC	CASSLVRGRNYEQFF
TRBV18	TRBJ1-1	-	-	TGTGCCAGCTCACCACTGAGGGGTCAGCCCTACGAAGCTTTCTTT	CASSPLRGQPYEAFF
TRBV2	TRBJ2-7	-	-	TGTGCCAGCAGGGAGGGTACAGGGGCGGTGTACGAGCAGTACTTC	CASREGTGAVYEQYF
TRBV30	TRBJ1-5	-	-	TGTGCCTGGAGTGAAGGGAGAGGAGGACTTTATCAGCCCCAGCATTTT	CAWSEGRGGLYQPQHF
TRBV7-9	TRBJ2-1	-	-	TGTGCCAGCAGCGAACCCGGGACTCCTTACAATGAGCAGTTCTTC	CASSEPGTPYNEQFF
TRBV5-1	TRBJ1-4	-	-	TGCGCCAGCAGCTTGGGAACTAATGAAAAACTGTTTTTT	CASSLGTNEKLFF
TRBV30	TRBJ1-1	-	-	TGTGCCTGGAGTTTGTGGGATCGGACTGAAGCTTTCTTT	CAWSLWDRTEAFF
TRBV7-2	TRBJ1-1	TRBD1	-	TGTGCCAGCAGCTTAGTAATTCCGGACAGGGGGATGAACACTGAAGCTTTCTTT	CASSLVIPDRGMNTEAFF
TRBV19	TRBJ2-6	-	-	TGTGCCAGTAGTATAGAAAAGGGGTCTGGGGCCAACGTCCTGACTTTC	CASSIEKGSGANVLTF
TRBV28	TRBJ2-7	TRBD1	-	TGTGCCAGCAGTAACCGGGACAGGGCGATTTACGAGCAGTACTTC	CASSNRDRAIYEQYF
TRBV6-2/TRBV6-3	TRBJ2-5	-	-	TGTGCCAGCAGTTCCAGGGGGGCGCAAGAGACCCAGTACTTC	CASSSRGAQETQYF
TRBV24-1	TRBJ2-1	TRBD1	-	TGTGCCACCAGTGACCCAGGGGGAGCTACATACAATGAGCAGTTCTTC	CATSDPGGATYNEQFF
TRBV12-5	TRBJ2-2	TRBD2	few	TGTGCTAGTGGTTTGGCGGGACTAGCGGGAGAAAGGGACCGAGCGAACACCGGGGAGCTGTTTTTT	CASGLAGLAGERDRANTGELFF
TRBV6-1	TRBJ2-3	-	-	TGTGCCAGCAGTGAGCCCGGTGGGATCGGCACAGATACGCAGTATTTT	CASSEPGGIGTDTQYF
TRBV28	TRBJ2-7	-	once	TGTGCCAGCAGTACTTACAGGGGACTTAACGAGCAGTACTTC	CASSTYRGLNEQYF
TRBV28	TRBJ2-5	TRBD1	-	TGTGCCAGCAGTGTACAGGGGGTTGGGACCCAGTACTTC	CASSVQGVGTQYF
TRBV6-2/TRBV6-3	TRBJ2-5	-	few	TGTGCCAGCACCCCCCTTCCCGTGGCAGGGGGGGAAGAGACCCAGTACTTC	CASTPLPVAGGEETQYF
TRBV5-4	TRBJ2-3	TRBD1	-	TGTGCCAGCAGCACCGGACAGGTCGGCACAGATACGCAGTATTTT	CASSTGQVGTDTQYF
TRBV9	TRBJ2-5	-	-	TGTGCCAGCAGCGTAGCACTGGACGGTGGGGGGCCGGGTGAGACCCAGTACTTC	CASSVALDGGGPGETQYF
TRBV30	TRBJ1-5	-	-	TGTGCCTGGAGTGTAACCCTCTGGGTGCCCCAGCATTTT	CAWSVTLWVPQHF
TRBV20-1	TRBJ2-7	-	-	TGCAGTGCTAGTATGGGACATAAACTTTACGAGCAGTACTTC	CSASMGHKLYEQYF
TRBV9	TRBJ2-7	TRBD2	few	TGTGCCAGCAGCGTAGGAATTAGCGGGGAGTACGAGCAGTACTTC	CASSVGISGEYEQYF
TRBV6-5	TRBJ1-1	-	-	TGTGCCAGCAGTTACCAGGGTTTGAACACTGAAGCTTTCTTT	CASSYQGLNTEAFF
TRBV28	TRBJ1-5	-	few	TGTGCCAGCAGTTCAGGGGCCCACCCGAGCAATCAGCCCCAGCATTTT	CASSSGAHPSNQPQHF
TRBV12-3/TRBV12-4	TRBJ1-1	-	-	TGTGCCAGCAGTTTAGAGGATAGCACTGAAGCTTTCTTT	CASSLEDSTEAFF
TRBV6-5	TRBJ2-7	TRBD1	once	TGTGCCAGCAGTTCCCGACAGGGGTCCTACGAGCAGTACTTC	CASSSRQGSYEQYF
TRBV3-1/TRBV3-2	TRBJ2-2	-	-	TGTGCCAGCACCCTCAGGGGGGCCGGGGAGCTGTTTTTT	CASTLRGAGELFF
TRBV5-1	TRBJ2-1	TRBD1	-	TGCGCCAGCAGCTTTACCGGGACAGGGGACAATGAGCAGTTCTTC	CASSFTGTGDNEQFF
TRBV27	TRBJ2-7	-	-	TGTGCCAGCAGGACGGGCCCCGAGCCGCTTTACGAGCAGTACTTC	CASRTGPEPLYEQYF
TRBV9	TRBJ2-5	-	-	TGTGCCAGCACCTCAGAAAATCAAGAGACCCAGTACTTC	CASTSENQETQYF
TRBV9	TRBJ1-2	-	-	TGTGCCAGCAGCCCCCCGGAGGGCGGCTACACCTTC	CASSPPEGGYTF
TRBV27	TRBJ2-7	-	-	TGTGCCAGCAGTTTATCTTCGGGTCGCGAGCAGTACTTC	CASSLSSGREQYF
TRBV19	TRBJ2-3	TRBD2	-	TGTGCCAGTAGTATGGGACTAGCGGGAGGATCCGATACGCAGTATTTT	CASSMGLAGGSDTQYF
TRBV12-3/TRBV12-4	TRBJ1-2	TRBD1	-	TGTGCCAGCAGTTCACAGGGGGCCTATGGCTACACCTTC	CASSSQGAYGYTF
TRBV9	TRBJ2-5	TRBD2	-	TGTGCCAGCAACACTGGGACTAGCGGGGGGAGCGGATCCCAAGAGACCCAGTACTTC	CASNTGTSGGSGSQETQYF
TRBV24-1	TRBJ2-3	TRBD1	-	TGTGCCACCAGTGGGGCGCCGACAGGGGGCCCAGATACGCAGTATTTT	CATSGAPTGGPDTQYF
TRBV29-1	TRBJ2-1	-	-	TGCAGCGTCCCGACACCCACTTATGAGCAGTTCTTC	CSVPTPTYEQFF